This T cell receptor (beta chain) is from a study of T cell repertoires in cytomegalovirus infection. Study context: A matching HLA type, together with CMV infection, was signaled by public TCR beta signatures. General study findings and limits: Individuals carrying CMV plus the relevant HLA were identified by cumulative frequency of public TCR beta families. There were HLA-C-restricted CMV-specific TCR beta clonotypes dominating the ex vivo response.

A single record per CDR3 protein comes from TCRdb applying MiXCR to the reads. The table shows over 450,000 distinct CDR3 sequences, with about 10% occurring only once. V was pared by 5 bases and J by 1 base, with 8 bases between. There are 13 residues in the CDR3. There are many counts of this clonotype. What it binds is unknown. V gene TRBV12-3 or TRBV12-4 combines with J gene TRBJ1-1; D unresolved. Sample: PBMCs. The TCR originated in a human donor in good health (CMV status not recorded). Some clones in this sample may be carry-over from other donors' samples. The CDR3 protein is CASSPTPNTEAFF. CDR3 nucleotide sequence: TGTGCCAGCAGTCCGACACCGAACACTGAAGCTTTCTTT.